This T cell receptor (beta chain) emerged from a study of cytomegalovirus exposure and HLA in healthy donors (dated by TCRdb to between 2016 and 2019). About the investigation overall: An earlier analysis of approximately 590 of the donors reported more than 250 Gb of sequence data and 117 million unique TCR beta sequences from 150 million to 200 million T cells. Genome-wide SNP genotypes for about three fifths of the roughly 670 donors were used in a later genetic analysis, which treated that subset as a discovery cohort. All discovery cohort repertoires had been generated on a single sequencing platform. Rather than drawing on any new phenotypic data, the later analysis identified candidate immune exposures from TCR beta sequences and the way those sequences occurred across donors. In a later analysis, previously published TCR beta repertoires from some 640 donors were re-analyzed and high-resolution HLA genotyping was added so that TCR occurrence patterns could be studied. In an earlier analysis of around 540 of the donors, high-throughput TCR beta sequencing was used to judge whether each TCR beta V gene segment behaved as functional or pseudogenic. To predict cytomegalovirus infection status, the study brought together high-throughput TCR immunosequencing, statistical association of individual TCRs with disease status, and machine learning. The study aimed to test whether cataloging public T cell receptors could reveal signatures of past pathogen exposure. A separate validation cohort of over a hundred different subjects was used in addition to the roughly 670-subject first cohort. Across approximately 420 genotyped donors of the cohort, an average of approximately 220,000 unique TCR beta nucleotide sequences per donor were sequenced, and about a sixth of those sequences were non-productive. Roughly 300 gigabases of sequencing data and approximately 91 million unique TCR sequences made up an early release that covered some 640 HLA-typed donors. Class I and class II HLA loci were covered by the typing at four-digit resolution. The T cell repertoires of under 750 subjects were profiled by immunosequencing and related to cytomegalovirus serostatus. Typing coverage varied by locus: 629-630 donors for A, B, C, DRB1 and DQB1; about 520 for DQA1; nearly 610 for DPA1; roughly 450 for DPB1. Among the roughly 410 genotyped donors, 81% belonged to the genetic ancestry cluster associated with self-reported Caucasian donors. Donor age, sex, ethnicity and CMV serostatus were collected together with the repertoire data. Four or five DR-DQ haplotypes were handled as single units for association and clustering because linkage in the cohort was strong. Broad study findings and their caveats: Compared with the roughly 670-donor mean, donors in an Asian-associated ancestry cluster had fewer N-insertions in productive TCRs, according to a later genetic analysis. In both the original and validation cohorts, the classifier was reported to diagnose cytomegalovirus status with high specificity and sensitivity. The only immune exposure information available for the cohort was CMV serostatus. A total of about 180 TCR beta chains were listed by the study as associated with cytomegalovirus. A later analysis found that TCR association rates varied across HLA loci, with DRB1 alleles showing the most associated TCRs and HLA-C alleles the fewest. HLA typing was unavailable for some donors at each locus, so association tests used only the typed subset. Most TCR sequences were observed very rarely across donors, whereas some public TCRs were present in many individuals. In this cohort, only TCR beta chains were sequenced, and detectable features were limited by the absence of alpha or paired-chain data. V-gene and J-gene trimming of TCR beta chains was associated with a missense DCLRE1C variant in a later genetic analysis, and the association was replicated in an independent cohort. A later analysis reported that several top co-occurrence clusters appeared linked to parvovirus B19, influenza, CMV and Epstein-Barr virus. Broadly in line with IMGT annotations, most TCR beta V segments showed up in productive rearrangements about 87% or about 30% of the time in an earlier analysis of around 550 of the donors. In a later analysis, HLA-associated TCR beta chains showed more clonal expansion and lower generation probabilities than non-associated chains that were equally common. In a later analysis, around 17,000 TCR beta sequences were associated with specific HLA alleles at a false discovery rate of 0.05. Because counts were too low, about 18 rarely observed V segments, including chromosome 9 orphons, were left out of the earlier analysis of 500 to 650 of the donors. Presence/absence analyses assumed roughly uniform sequencing depth across donors, an assumption that may not hold. A cluster of highly shared sequence variants was judged likely to represent a technical artifact of the sequencing pipeline. Some IMGT-functional V segments, including TRBV6-2 and TRBV6-3, could not be told apart with the 87-base-pair reads, so those segments were excluded. In a later analysis, most CMV-associated TCR beta chains were found to appear HLA-restricted, with HLA associations seemingly driven largely by CMV exposure. Linkage disequilibrium might explain the correlated functional status among segregating V segments, but an unknown experimental factor could not be excluded. Assigning TCR associations to individual alleles was difficult when HLA alleles, especially DR and DQ, strongly co-occurred. A further reported finding was that TCR beta sequences accurately predicted the HLA-A and HLA-B alleles for most subjects in the first cohort. The authors suggested that the approach could potentially be generalized to other disease states and immunological phenotypes. In vitro tests confirmed that a few of the cytomegalovirus-associated TCR beta chains recognize cytomegalovirus antigens.

As regards this clone: Its recognized antigen is unknown. No quality values exist for individual bases; no much larger clone is one base distant.

The cohort consisted of approximately 670 healthy bone marrow donors. Cohort members were all nominally healthy when sampled, although unrecorded immune exposures were likely present. The donor tested CMV seronegative and was one of the 352 seronegative cohort members. Every donor gave a peripheral blood sample, and the peripheral blood mononuclear cells from that sample were used for TCR beta sequencing. The Qiagen DNeasy Blood Extraction Kit was used to extract genomic DNA from the blood cell samples. The CDR3 runs 13 residues from the cysteine to the phenylalanine. This entry keeps only the CDR3 DNA: 39 bases, framed from base 1. The germline V gene supplies CDR1 MDHEN and CDR2 SYDVKM. The junction shows trimming of 6 bases on V and 3 bases on J, and the gene matches do not reach 4 bases of it. Receptor amplification or capture employed the immunoSEQ multiplex PCR assay. For the multiplex PCR, a mixture combining 60 forward primers for TCR Vbeta segments and 13 reverse primers for TCR Jbeta segments was used. Amplification of the CDR3 region of rearranged TCR beta genes was performed with a multiplex PCR assay on genomic DNA. Amplified TCR beta libraries were sequenced as 87-base-pair reads on the Illumina HiSeq System. The paper's processing steps were these. Across the 640 or so repertoires, a later analysis counted 78 million or so unique TCR beta chains, roughly 11 million of which were shared by at least two donors. Raw reads were error-corrected and collapsed into unique sequences by a nearest-neighbor algorithm in which closely related sequences were merged to remove PCR and sequencing errors. To assign V, D and J gene segments, CDR3 sequences were aligned to IMGT reference sequences. For a sequence to be retained, at least a six-nucleotide match to both a V gene segment and a J gene segment was required. Rearrangements were called productive when the CDR3 lacked stop codons and stayed in frame with V and J; all others were non-productive. CDR3 was defined according to IMGT convention as the region running from the second conserved V-encoded cysteine to the conserved J-encoded phenylalanine. Sequences without an unambiguous match to a single V gene segment were excluded from the earlier analysis of about 600 of the donors. In an earlier analysis of approximately 500 of the donors, a V segment was called functional when productive rearrangements were above 56.7%, and segregating when the standard deviation between donors exceeded 5%. To diagnose cytomegalovirus status from the catalog of TCR beta chain sequences, a statistical classification framework was built. V and J gene assignment, in a later analysis, came from comparing TCR nucleotide sequences with IMGT/GENE-DB human TR gene sequences. In a later analysis, CDR3 sequences and most-parsimonious VDJ recombination scenarios were assigned using the TCRdist pipeline. In a later analysis, each TCR beta chain was defined by its CDR3 amino acid sequence together with its V-gene family, and reads lacking a unique V-gene family were excluded. In a later analysis, 450 to 600 highly shared, low-generation-probability nucleotide sequences were removed to address suspected cross-contamination and a sequencing artifact. In a later analysis, a clonal expansion index for each public chain was calculated from normalized within-repertoire ranks of inferred template counts. In a later analysis, generation probabilities were computed using a VDJ recombination model fitted to out-of-frame rearrangements, and the results were checked against IGoR. In a later analysis, TCR-TCR, TCR-HLA and TCR-CMV co-occurrence was scored with hypergeometric tests, and a repertoire-size bias correction was applied to TCR pairs. False discovery rates were estimated in a later analysis by permuting HLA or CMV assignments 20 times. A later analysis grouped co-occurring TCRs with DBSCAN, adding TCRdist sequence similarity when clustering within HLA-allele-positive subsets. Repertoires with fewer than 30,000 or more than 120,000 public chains were left out of co-occurrence clustering, as were about five repertoires with anomalous nucleotide sharing. Drawn from immuneACCESS, this table holds only the in-frame rearrangements with V and J called that TCRdb kept. Clones are partly lost; checked studies trace under half to an unresolved V gene and leave the rest unexplained. The D gene and trimming were derived from the DNA, and the V and J assignments and clone size from that table. Counted in this sample were under 200,000 clones; approximately 82% of them appeared once. The ten biggest clones cover about 1.7% of the sample.

The specimen sequenced was PBMCs. The clonotype comes from a woman under 30 in good health and CMV-seronegative. The chain uses TRBV28 and TRBJ2-7; TRBD2 lines up with 8 middle nucleotides. The CDR3 region: CASSSGGGYEQYF. The DNA reads TGTGCCAGCAGCTCGGGGGGGGGCTACGAGCAGTACTTC.